This TCR beta chain was sequenced for a study of shared clonotypes between healthy human individuals. Whole-study results and caveats: Naive CD4 clonotypes overlapped across a few donors at roughly 5.1%.

Sequenced by immunoSEQ multiplex PCR; TCRdb stores in-frame clones only, minus some. The sample holds roughly 1,100,000 clones, about 76% seen once. As to this clone: Its antigen is as yet unknown.

The CDR3 runs to 20 residues. The trim removed 2 bases at V and 5 bases at J, leaving 21 bases unmatched. Germline V lookup: CDR1 MGHRA, CDR2 YSYEKL. The clonotype originates from a man between 18 and 29 years old in good health. The rearrangement uses TRBV4-1 and TRBJ2-4; the match to TRBD2 covers 7 bases. Sample: memory CD4+ T cells sorted from blood. Subset reported: CD45RA-negative fraction. CDR3 sequence reads: CASSQSYGASGKAGENIQYF. CDR3 in DNA: TGCGCCAGCAGCCAATCCTACGGGGCTAGCGGAAAGGCTGGGGAAAACATTCAGTACTTC.